In this sample, the clone carrying this TCR beta chain turned up many times. The data are from a study of neurological immune-mediated disorders. Time point denoted: longitudinal time-point 1 (baseline). The germline CDR1 and CDR2 sequences are SGHRS and YFSETQ. V was shortened by 2 bases and J by 5 bases, with 11 bases between the two germline ends. The CDR3 runs to 13 residues. TCRdb reprocessed the 5' RACE reads via MiXCR and lists one record per CDR3 protein. The data contain some 49,000 distinct CDR3 sequences, 9% to 10% of them seen just once; the ten biggest clones take up about 1.5%. The sequenced sample was PBMCs. J is TRBJ2-7 and V is TRBV5-1, with D possibly TRBD1 on 6 matching bases. The receptor's source is a woman aged 40 to 55 in good health. This chain's CDR3 is CASSFTGPDEQYF. The CDR3, as DNA: TGCGCCAGCAGCTTCACAGGGCCCGACGAGCAGTACTTC.